This TCR beta chain was recovered during a study of T-cell reconstitution after alpha-beta-depleted transplantation in children (dated by TCRdb to about 2016). At the level of the whole study: Using TCR repertoire profiling, the study followed T-cell immune reconstitution in a quantitative way in children after TCRalphabeta/CD19-depleted allogeneic hematopoietic cell transplantation.

Library generation was performed with PCR. The instrument given in TCRdb is Illumina HiSeq 2500. To normalize quantification of the TCRbeta repertoire, the TCR libraries were built with molecular barcoding that relied on unique molecular identifiers. TCRdb reworked the public reads: Q25 trimming with fastp, MiXCR clone assembly, productive beta chains retained. Identical CDR3 protein sequences are pooled into one entry, listed with their most common genes and DNA. This sample comprises approximately 640,000 distinct CDR3 sequences, approximately 15% of them detected only once. About 1.1% of the sample is in the top ten clones. This clonotype has ten or more counts. What antigen it recognizes has not been identified. Within one base of it there is no much larger clone, and no base qualities were kept. Compared with germline, V lacks 7 bases and J lacks 3 bases; bases without a gene match: 2. Reading the germline V gene gives CDR1 SQVTM and CDR2 ANQGSEA. The CDR3 spans 13 residues, from the cysteine through the phenylalanine. The read is trimmed to its CDR3 DNA, 39 bases read in frame from base 1.

The rearrangement joined TRBV29-1 to TRBJ2-1, and 11 bases in between align with TRBD2. The sample consisted of PBMCs from the stem cell graft donor, taken from the stem cell graft. This receptor was taken from a human donor who donated a stem cell graft to a child with acute myeloid leukemia. The DNA sequence follows: TGCAGCGCTGGGACTAGCGGCTACAATGAGCAGTTCTTC. Protein translation: CSAGTSGYNEQFF.